These 27 T cell receptor beta chains originate from one sample sequenced in a study of early T cells in non-severe SARS-CoV-2 infection (dated by TCRdb to the early 2020s). Library preparation employed 5' RACE. The listed sequencing device is NextSeq 500. TCRdb redid the processing of the public reads, applying fastp at Q25 and MiXCR, and retained in-frame beta chains. Rows with one shared CDR3 protein collapse into an entry with the most common genes and DNA. This sample lists roughly 100,000 distinct CDR3 sequences; 14% were detected once. The leading ten clones occupy roughly 6.5% of the sample. The specimen sequenced was whole blood. Every receptor here comes from an adult who was a healthcare worker with PCR-confirmed SARS-CoV-2 infection or an uninfected control (not recorded which).

Judged by abundance, this clonotype is medium-sized. The J gene is TRBJ2-1, the V gene TRBV3-1; D remains unclear. V lost 0 bases and J 4 bases, leaving 13 bases between the germline ends. This CDR3 contains 16 residues. CDR1 is LGHDT and CDR2 is YNNKEL in the germline V gene (reference sequence). CDR3 coding DNA: TGTGCCAGCAGCCAAGAAATCCTTCCCCCGTACAATGAGCAGTTCTTC. Translating it yields CASSQEILPPYNEQFF.

The chain employs TRBV5-1 and TRBJ2-5; D not certain. V gave up 0 bases and J gave up 1 base, with 4 bases separating them. Germline CDR1 SGHRS, CDR2 YFSETQ. CDR3 size: 13 residues. CDR3 nucleotide sequence: TGCGCCAGCAGCTTGGGCAGCCAAGAGACCCAGTACTTC. It encodes CASSLGSQETQYF.

In this sample, this clonotype turned up many times. The rearrangement links TRBV6-5 to TRBJ2-7; the D gene could be TRBD1 or TRBD2 (5 bases each). The germline V gene encodes CDR1 MNHEY and CDR2 SVGAGI. The CDR3 is 15 residues long. Trimming shortened V by 7 bases and J by 0 bases, and 16 bases separated the two germline ends. The CDR3 coding sequence is TGTGCCAGCACTGCCGCGGGTGGGGCCTCCTACGAGCAGTACTTC. It specifies CASTAAGGASYEQYF.

The sample holds a few counts of this clonotype. The rearrangement uses TRBV28 and TRBJ2-1; TRBD2 matches 8 bases. J gave up 15 bases and V 4 bases, and 20 bases lay outside the gene matches. The CDR3 sequence is 16 residues long. In germline, CDR1 is MDHEN, CDR2 SYDVKM. The CDR3, as DNA: TGTGCCAGCAGTTCCCGACTAGCGATGGGTCGGTGGAGTGGGTTCTTC. Translated, it gives CASSSRLAMGRWSGFF.

This clonotype appeared a few times. The chain links TRBV29-1 to TRBJ1-5; D call uncertain. Germline values: CDR1 SQVTM, CDR2 ANQGSEA. This CDR3 region has 14 residues. V was cut by 5 bases and J by 0 bases, with 11 bases left in between. Here the CDR3 reads CSVSTVNSNQPQHF. The DNA of the CDR3 is TGCAGCGTTTCAACGGTAAATAGCAATCAGCCCCAGCATTTT.

About this clonotype itself: Just one base apart from a much larger clone, this may be a read error. The chain is built from TRBV7-2 and TRBJ2-3, with D possibly matching TRBD2 (6 bases). The CDR3 spans 16 residues. Trimming shortened V by 1 base and J by 1 base, and 12 bases separated the two germline ends. Looked up from germline, CDR1 is SGHTA and CDR2 is FQGNSA. CDR3 sequence: CASSLGLTGGTDTQYF. The CDR3 coding sequence is TGTGCCAGCAGCTTAGGACTAACGGGGGGCACAGATACGCAGTATTTT.

This clonotype appeared a few times. The V call is TRBV12-3 or TRBV12-4, the J call TRBJ1-1, with no clear D. The CDR3 runs 12 residues. Trimming removed 8 bases at V and 0 bases at J, with 7 bases between. CDR3 in DNA: TGTGCCAGCGCACCGGTGAACACTGAAGCTTTCTTT. Protein product: CASAPVNTEAFF.

This clonotype was detected a few times. The chain recombines TRBV11-3 with TRBJ2-5; D may be TRBD2 (6 bases). V was clipped by 4 bases and J by 2 bases, with 17 bases between them. CDR1 SGHNT and CDR2 YENEEA come from the germline V gene. CDR3 length: 16 residues. The DNA of the CDR3 is TGTGCCAGCAGCTACCGTGGAGGCGGGGATCAAGAGACCCAGTACTTC. Translation: CASSYRGGGDQETQYF.

The genes are TRBV12-3 or TRBV12-4 and TRBJ1-2; D unresolved. The CDR3 is made up of 13 amino acids. The V end was cut by 2 bases, the J end by 8 bases, with 12 bases between. The CDR3 spells CASSLWVREGYTF. CDR3 DNA: TGTGCCAGCAGTTTATGGGTGCGAGAGGGCTACACCTTC.

This sequence joins TRBV4-3 and TRBJ1-1, with D perhaps TRBD1 (6 bases). V lost 3 bases and J lost 2, with 13 bases in between. The CDR3 extends over 15 amino acids. Per the germline V gene, CDR1 is LGHNA and CDR2 is YSLEER. DNA for the CDR3: TGCGCCAGCAGCCAGACTCAACAGGGAAACACTGAAGCTTTCTTT. It translates to CASSQTQQGNTEAFF.

The chain carries TRBV20-1 and TRBJ2-6, with a tentative D call TRBD1 (6 bases). Per the germline V gene, CDR1 is DFQATT and CDR2 is SNEGSKA (reference sequence). CDR3 length: 14 residues. Between the trimmed V and J ends, which lost 2 bases and 2 bases, there was a span of 7 bases. The CDR3 here is CSARNRAGANVLTF. In nucleotides, the CDR3 is TGCAGTGCTAGAAACAGGGCTGGGGCCAACGTCCTGACTTTC.

This clonotype was found many times. The rearrangement joins TRBV9 to TRBJ2-1; TRBD2 agrees at 14 bases. Germline CDR1 is SGDLS and CDR2 is YYNGEE. V was clipped by 3 bases and J by 6 bases; unmatched bases: 2. The CDR3 spans 15 residues. The CDR3 coding sequence is TGTGCCAGCAGCGCGGGACTAGCGGGGGTCAATGAGCAGTTCTTC. Its protein is CASSAGLAGVNEQFF.

About this clonotype: A junction boundary mismatches the germline segment, possibly from a read error. The chain couples TRBV12-3 or TRBV12-4 to TRBJ2-1; no reliable D call. The CDR3 extends over 14 amino acids. CDR3 residues: CANSFNGNGAEQFF. In DNA form, the CDR3 reads TGTGCCAACAGTTTTAATGGGAATGGTGCGGAGCAGTTCTTC.

The J gene is TRBJ1-1, the V gene TRBV28; D unclear. V lost 4 bases, J lost 11 bases, and 20 bases lay in between. The CDR3 is made up of 14 amino acids. Germline assignment: CDR1 MDHEN and CDR2 SYDVKM. Here the CDR3 reads CASSSHSGLGRAFF. CDR3 coding DNA: TGTGCCAGCAGTTCCCATTCCGGGCTGGGAAGGGCTTTCTTT.

This clonotype has a handful of counts. The rearrangement uses TRBV14 and TRBJ2-3; D remains ambiguous. The germline V gene has CDR1 SGHDN and CDR2 FVKESK. The CDR3 loop spans 12 amino acids. V lost 1 base and J 7 bases, leaving 6 bases between the germline ends. CDR3 DNA sequence: TGTGCCAGCAGCCAAGTTCCCAATACGCAGTATTTT. Protein: CASSQVPNTQYF.

Only a few counts were recorded for this clonotype. V usage is TRBV5-1 and J usage is TRBJ2-5; D unclear. V was trimmed by 6 bases and J by 3 bases, leaving 12 bases between them. Germline CDR1 SGHRS, CDR2 YFSETQ. This CDR3 comprises 13 residues. The CDR3 DNA reads TGCGCCAGCACCCTAATCACGGAAGAGACCCAGTACTTC. The encoded protein is CASTLITEETQYF.

This clonotype appeared many times. V gene TRBV9 combines with J gene TRBJ1-5; D remains unclear. V was shortened by 0 bases and J by 2 bases, with 9 bases between the two germline ends. There are 15 residues in the CDR3. CDR1 is SGDLS and CDR2 is YYNGEE in the germline V gene. In DNA, the CDR3 is TGTGCCAGCAGCGTAGATGGGCAGGGCAATCAGCCCCAGCATTTT. Protein product: CASSVDGQGNQPQHF.

This clonotype was found many times. V usage is TRBV5-5 and J usage is TRBJ1-5; 9 nucleotides agree with TRBD1. V dropped 5 bases and J dropped 2; count of bases not matched to a gene: 8. The CDR3 sequence is 16 residues long. Germline V CDR1 and CDR2: SGHKS, YYEKEE (reference sequence). CDR3 protein: CASRTGTGNGNQPQHF. CDR3 nucleotide sequence: TGTGCCAGCAGAACGGGGACAGGGAACGGCAATCAGCCCCAGCATTTT.

The chain recombines TRBV6-2 or TRBV6-3 with TRBJ2-7; perhaps TRBD1 as D (5 bases). CDR3 size: 15 residues. CDR1 is MNHEY and CDR2 is SVGEGT in the germline V gene. Trimming pared 4 bases from V and 0 bases from J, leaving 13 bases between. DNA of the CDR3: TGTGCCAGCAGTTCGGACACTTGGAGCTCCTACGAGCAGTACTTC. It encodes CASSSDTWSSYEQYF.

This clonotype showed up many times. V gene TRBV7-2 combines with J gene TRBJ2-3, with 8 positions matching TRBD2. The ends lost 1 base at V and 5 bases at J; junction bases unmatched: 8. The CDR3 length is 16 residues. Germline assignment: CDR1 SGHTA and CDR2 FQGNSA. Here the CDR3 reads CASSLVGRGGLDTQYF. In DNA, the CDR3 is TGTGCCAGCAGCTTAGTTGGTCGCGGGGGGCTAGATACGCAGTATTTT.

A few counts support this clonotype. J is TRBJ1-5 and V is TRBV28, with 7 bases identical to TRBD1. J was trimmed by 4 bases and V by 6 bases; bases with no gene match: 9. This CDR3 contains 15 residues. Per germline, CDR1 MDHEN and CDR2 SYDVKM. CDR3 in DNA: TGTGCCAGCAGGGGGGACAGAAGATCAAATCAGCCCCAGCATTTT. The encoded protein is CASRGDRRSNQPQHF.

The chain couples TRBV3-1 to TRBJ1-6, with 8 nucleotides matching TRBD1. This CDR3 comprises 16 residues. Germline assignment: CDR1 LGHDT and CDR2 YNNKEL (reference sequence). After removal of 1 base from V and 7 bases from J, the junction contained 6 bases not matched to a gene. The CDR3 region has the DNA TGTGCCAGCAGCCAAGTTTACAACAGGGGGAATTCACCCCTCCACTTT. Translated, it gives CASSQVYNRGNSPLHF.

The chain carries TRBV28 and TRBJ2-3; no clear D gene. CDR1 and CDR2 (germline): MDHEN, SYDVKM. CDR3 length: 13 residues. V was pared by 6 bases and J by 4 bases, with 11 bases between. This CDR3 is CASSSSGADTQYF. The CDR3 DNA reads TGTGCCAGCAGCTCCTCAGGCGCAGATACGCAGTATTTT. Supplemented by reference TRBV28 and TRBJ2-3, the full variable domain reads DVKVTQSSRYLVKRTGEKVFLECVQDMDHENMFWYRQDPGLGLRLIYFSYDVKMKEKGDIPEGYSVSREKKERFSLILESASTNQTSMYLCASSSSGADTQYFGPGTRLTVL.

The chain links TRBV7-8 to TRBJ2-7, with unresolved D. CDR3 length: 12 amino acids. The V gene's germline CDR1 is SGHVS and CDR2 FQNEAQ. V lost 4 bases, J lost 5 bases, and 9 bases lay in between. The CDR3 reads CASSSSADEQYF. The DNA for the CDR3 is TGTGCCAGCAGCTCCAGCGCGGACGAGCAGTACTTC.

A note on this clonotype: This sequence may be a read error, since a much larger clone differs from it by one base. It is unclear where the CDR3 begins or ends on the DNA, so no DNA is shown, and the CDR3 is as TCRdb lists it. The chain is built from TRBV5-8 and TRBJ2-3; the D call in the table, TRBD2, was not verified against the DNA. The CDR3 is 18 residues long, counting both termini. CDR1 SGHTS and CDR2 YDEGEE come from the germline V gene. The chain's CDR3 is CASSFGSGALSFTDTQNF.

This clonotype was seen at least ten times. The chain uses TRBV3-1 and TRBJ1-3; no reliable D call. The germline CDR1 and CDR2 sequences are LGHDT and YNNKEL (reference sequence). This CDR3 spans 15 amino acids. Deletions cut 1 base from V and 4 bases from J, with 11 bases between. CDR3 residues: CASSQGWARGNTIYF. The DNA for the CDR3 is TGTGCCAGCAGCCAAGGATGGGCAAGAGGAAACACCATATATTTT.

This clonotype came up many times. The chain is built from TRBV19 and TRBJ2-7; 10 bases fit TRBD1. This CDR3 is 13 amino acids long. Germline loops: CDR1 LNHDA, CDR2 SQIVND (reference sequence). Trimming cost V 5 bases and J 6 bases; bases outside gene matches: 4. The CDR3 coding sequence is TGTGCCAGTAGTGCCGGGACAGGGGTCGAGCAGTACTTC. This encodes CASSAGTGVEQYF.